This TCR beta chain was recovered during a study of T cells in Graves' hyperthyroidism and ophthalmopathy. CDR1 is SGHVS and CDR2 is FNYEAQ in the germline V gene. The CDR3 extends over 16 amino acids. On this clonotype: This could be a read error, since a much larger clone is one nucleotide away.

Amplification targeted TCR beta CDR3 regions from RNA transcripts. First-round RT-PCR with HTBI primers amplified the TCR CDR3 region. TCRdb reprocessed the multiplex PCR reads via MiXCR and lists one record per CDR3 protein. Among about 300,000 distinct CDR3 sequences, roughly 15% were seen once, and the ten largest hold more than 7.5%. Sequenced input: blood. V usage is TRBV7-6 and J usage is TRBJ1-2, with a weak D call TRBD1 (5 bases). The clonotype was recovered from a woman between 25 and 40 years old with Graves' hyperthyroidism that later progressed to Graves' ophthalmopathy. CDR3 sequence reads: CDSSRTGGPANYGYTF. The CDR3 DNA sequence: TGTGACAGCAGCCGGACGGGGGGACCAGCTAACTATGGCTACACCTTC.